The following is a TCR beta chain sequence with its context. What it recognizes is unknown. The data are from a study of T cell responses to AZD1222 COVID-19 vaccine. Study observations and caveats: Just 5 or 6 AZD1222 recipients tested seropositive at baseline. Unmutated regions of variants are reportedly targeted by nearly half of spike-specific TCRs. Repertoires were obtained only post-peak T cell response. Donors were mostly white British, more females; clonal diversity possibly underestimated.

Produced via immunoSEQ multiplex PCR; TCRdb's table is partial and in-frame only. The table lists 95,000 to 150,000 clones, about 90% of them singletons. This clonotype was sampled from an adult in good health. This material consisted of peripheral blood, taken on day 0 of AZD1222 vaccination.

This CDR3 is CASSLRQGLSNQPQHF. CDR3 in DNA: TGTGCCAGCAGCTTAAGACAGGGCTTGAGCAATCAGCCCCAGCATTTT. The chain is built from TRBV5-6 and TRBJ1-5; TRBD1 matches at 7 bases. V shed 2 bases and J 1 base; nucleotides not matched to a gene: 6. CDR1 is SGHDT, CDR2 YYEEEE, per germline. CDR3 length: 16 amino acids.